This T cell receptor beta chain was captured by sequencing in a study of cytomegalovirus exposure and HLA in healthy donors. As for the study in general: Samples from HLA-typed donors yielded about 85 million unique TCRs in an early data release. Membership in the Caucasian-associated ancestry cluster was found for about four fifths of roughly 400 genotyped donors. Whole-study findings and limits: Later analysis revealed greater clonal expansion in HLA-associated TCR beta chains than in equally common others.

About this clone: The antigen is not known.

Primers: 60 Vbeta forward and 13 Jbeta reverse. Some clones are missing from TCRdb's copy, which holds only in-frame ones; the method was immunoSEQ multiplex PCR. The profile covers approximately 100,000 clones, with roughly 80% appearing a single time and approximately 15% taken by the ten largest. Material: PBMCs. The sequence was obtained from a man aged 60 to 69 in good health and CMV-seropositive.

The CDR3 sequence: CASSLRMGGGTGELFF. CDR3 in DNA: TGCGCCAGCAGCCTGAGAATGGGGGGGGGCACCGGGGAGCTGTTTTTT. The chain combines TRBV4-1 with TRBJ2-2; TRBD2 agrees at 7 bases. Looked up from germline, CDR1 is MGHRA and CDR2 is YSYEKL. V shed 4 bases, J shed 4 bases, and the junction held 9 bases outside the gene matches. The CDR3 is made up of 16 amino acids.